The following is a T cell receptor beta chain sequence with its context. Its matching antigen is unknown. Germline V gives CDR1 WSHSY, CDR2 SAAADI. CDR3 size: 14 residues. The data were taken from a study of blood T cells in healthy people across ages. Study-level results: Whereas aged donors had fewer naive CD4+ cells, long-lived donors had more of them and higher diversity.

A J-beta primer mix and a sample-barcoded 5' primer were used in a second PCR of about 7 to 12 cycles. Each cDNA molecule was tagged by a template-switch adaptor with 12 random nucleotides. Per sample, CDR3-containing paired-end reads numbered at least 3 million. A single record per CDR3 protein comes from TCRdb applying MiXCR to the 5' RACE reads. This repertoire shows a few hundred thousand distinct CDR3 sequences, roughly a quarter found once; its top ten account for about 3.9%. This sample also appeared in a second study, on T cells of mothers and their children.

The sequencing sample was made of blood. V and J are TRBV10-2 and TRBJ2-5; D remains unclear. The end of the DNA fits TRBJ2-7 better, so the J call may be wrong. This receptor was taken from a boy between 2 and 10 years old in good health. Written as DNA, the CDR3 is TGCGCCAGCAGACCAGACGACTCCTCCTACGAGCAGTACTTC. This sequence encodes CASRPDDSSYEQYF.